The entry that follows covers one T cell receptor beta chain sequence. Its antigen is currently unknown. This specimen belongs to a study of OX40 agonist ivuxolimab in advanced cancers. Study-wide context: Three patients, one with hepatocellular carcinoma and two with cutaneous melanoma, achieved partial responses. Broader study findings: Low normalized T-cell clonal expansion was additionally recorded for some nonresponders.

Libraries were prepared by immunoSEQ multiplex PCR; TCRdb keeps only in-frame clonotypes and omits some of them. The table has nearly 50,000 clones, over 75% seen once; the top ten hold less than 0.75%. Germline V gives CDR1 SGHNT, CDR2 YYREEE (reference sequence). The V and J ends lost 4 bases and 5 bases respectively, with 17 bases between them. The CDR3 totals 15 residues. The chain joins TRBV5-4 to TRBJ2-3, with D possibly being TRBD2 (6 bases). The receptor's source is an adult with an advanced solid tumor such as melanoma, head and neck, liver or kidney cancer. The source material was CD4+ or CD8+ T cells sorted from blood, sampled in a trial of the OX40 agonist ivuxolimab. The CDR3 loop reads CASSPGTGLGDTQYF. In DNA form, the CDR3 reads TGTGCCAGCAGCCCCGGGACTGGGCTAGGAGATACGCAGTATTTT.